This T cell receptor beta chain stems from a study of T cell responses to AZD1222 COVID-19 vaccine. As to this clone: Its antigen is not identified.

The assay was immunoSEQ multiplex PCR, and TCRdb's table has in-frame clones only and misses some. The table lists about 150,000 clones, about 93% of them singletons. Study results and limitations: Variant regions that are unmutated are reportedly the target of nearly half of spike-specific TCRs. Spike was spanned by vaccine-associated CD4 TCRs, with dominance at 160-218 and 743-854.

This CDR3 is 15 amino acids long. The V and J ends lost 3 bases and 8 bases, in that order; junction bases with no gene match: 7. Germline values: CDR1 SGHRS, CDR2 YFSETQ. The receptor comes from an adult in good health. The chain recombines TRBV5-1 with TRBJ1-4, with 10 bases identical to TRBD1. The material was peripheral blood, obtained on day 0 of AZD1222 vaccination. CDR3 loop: CASSWGTGEREKLFF. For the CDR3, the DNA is TGCGCCAGCAGCTGGGGGACAGGGGAGAGGGAAAAACTGTTTTTT.